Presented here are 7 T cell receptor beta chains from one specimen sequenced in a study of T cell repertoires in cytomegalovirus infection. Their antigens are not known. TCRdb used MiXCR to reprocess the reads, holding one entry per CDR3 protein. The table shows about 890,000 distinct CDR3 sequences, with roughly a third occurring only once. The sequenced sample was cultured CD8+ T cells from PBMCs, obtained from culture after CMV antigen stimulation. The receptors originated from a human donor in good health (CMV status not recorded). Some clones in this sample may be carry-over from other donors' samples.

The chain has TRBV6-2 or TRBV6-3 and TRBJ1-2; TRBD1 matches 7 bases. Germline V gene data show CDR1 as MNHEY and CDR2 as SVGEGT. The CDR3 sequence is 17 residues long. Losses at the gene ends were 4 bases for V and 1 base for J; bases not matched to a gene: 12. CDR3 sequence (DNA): TGTGCCAGCAGTTCACCGACAGGGTATCTTTTTAACTATGGCTACACCTTC. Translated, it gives CASSSPTGYLFNYGYTF.

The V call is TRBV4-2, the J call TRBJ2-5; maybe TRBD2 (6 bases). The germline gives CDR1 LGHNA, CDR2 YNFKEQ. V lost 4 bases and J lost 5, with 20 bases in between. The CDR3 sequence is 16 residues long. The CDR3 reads CASSPFGTGWGETQYF. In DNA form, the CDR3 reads TGTGCCAGCAGCCCATTCGGGACTGGATGGGGGGAGACCCAGTACTTC.

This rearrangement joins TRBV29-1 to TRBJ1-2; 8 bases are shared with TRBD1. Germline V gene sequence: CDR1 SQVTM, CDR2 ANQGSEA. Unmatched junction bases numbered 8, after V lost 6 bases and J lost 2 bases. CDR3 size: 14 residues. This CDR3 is CSVHSGQANYGYTF. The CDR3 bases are TGCAGCGTCCATTCGGGACAGGCAAACTATGGCTACACCTTC.

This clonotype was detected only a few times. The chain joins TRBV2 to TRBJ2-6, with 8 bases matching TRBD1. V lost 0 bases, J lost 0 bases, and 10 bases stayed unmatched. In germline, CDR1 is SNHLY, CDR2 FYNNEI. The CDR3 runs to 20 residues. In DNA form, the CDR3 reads TGTGCCAGCAGTGAAGCGGAAGGTCAGGGGGCGCTCTCTGGGGCCAACGTCCTGACTTTC. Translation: CASSEAEGQGALSGANVLTF.

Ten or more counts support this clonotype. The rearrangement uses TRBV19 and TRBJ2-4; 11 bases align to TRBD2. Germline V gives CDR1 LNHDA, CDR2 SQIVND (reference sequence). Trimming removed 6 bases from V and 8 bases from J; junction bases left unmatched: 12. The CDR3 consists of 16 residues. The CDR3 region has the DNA TGTGCCAGTAGACCCCTAGCGGGGGGTCTTAGAGACATTCAGTACTTC. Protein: CASRPLAGGLRDIQYF.

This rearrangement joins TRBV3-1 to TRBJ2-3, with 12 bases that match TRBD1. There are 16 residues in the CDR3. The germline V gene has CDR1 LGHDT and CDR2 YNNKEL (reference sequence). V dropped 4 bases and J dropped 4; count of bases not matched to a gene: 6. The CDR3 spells CASSRDRGRQADTQYF. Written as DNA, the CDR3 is TGTGCCAGCAGCCGGGACAGGGGGCGACAAGCAGATACGCAGTATTTT.

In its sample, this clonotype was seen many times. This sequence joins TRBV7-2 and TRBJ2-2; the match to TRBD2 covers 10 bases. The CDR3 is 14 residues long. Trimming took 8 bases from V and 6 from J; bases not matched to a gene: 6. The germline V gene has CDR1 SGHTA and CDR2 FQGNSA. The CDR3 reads CASFLAGVAGELFF. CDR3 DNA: TGTGCCAGCTTCCTAGCGGGGGTTGCCGGGGAGCTGTTTTTT.